These T cell receptor beta chains were read from a single sample in a study of T cell repertoires in cytomegalovirus infection. TCRdb re-analysed the reads in MiXCR, keeping a single row per CDR3 protein. Seen here are hundreds of thousands of distinct CDR3 sequences, 30% to 40% observed once, and the top ten hold roughly 13%. The material sequenced was PBMCs. Receptors originate from a human donor in good health (CMV status not recorded). Some clones in this sample may be carry-over from other donors' samples. Each CDR3 is given with its conserved first and last residue. A D gene is named only where the DNA matches it firmly. Size is omitted from some rows. Given values are once, few, many or a class for expanded clones.

NA	TRBV29-1	TRBJ1-2	NA	CSGDIGYGYTF
NA	TRBV7-9	TRBJ2-5	NA	CASSLGTGSTETQYF
NA	TRBV20-1	TRBJ2-7	NA	CSASGLHEQYF
few	TRBV19	TRBJ1-1	NA	CASSGGGGAMNTEAFF
NA	TRBV5-1	TRBJ2-1	TRBD2	CASSTGTSGGANEQFF
NA	TRBV20-1	TRBJ2-1	TRBD2	CSARVGAGTSGGAISYNEQFF
NA	TRBV11-2	TRBJ2-7	TRBD1	CASSDGDSTSYEQYF
NA	TRBV14	TRBJ1-1	NA	CASSQGPGMNTEAFF
NA	TRBV12-3/TRBV12-4	TRBJ1-6	NA	CASSFSAGELSPLHF
NA	TRBV15	TRBJ2-7	NA	CATSSWDLNEQYF
NA	TRBV14	TRBJ2-1	TRBD2	CASSQRSGGVAYNEQFF
many	TRBV7-9	TRBJ1-4	NA	CASSFRGENEKLFF
many	TRBV27	TRBJ1-6	NA	CASSRGNSPLHF
NA	TRBV20-1	TRBJ2-7	NA	CSARLPGGLYEQYF
few	TRBV7-2	TRBJ1-3	NA	CASSFGRGGNTIYF
many	TRBV7-8	TRBJ1-1	TRBD1	CASSLETFMGQGNTEAFF
NA	TRBV18	TRBJ2-5	NA	CASSPVRTSDQETQYF
NA	TRBV12-3/TRBV12-4	TRBJ1-1	TRBD1	CASSHPRTDRSANTEAFF
NA	TRBV7-9	TRBJ2-3	TRBD1	CASTLGTGSTDTQYF
few	TRBV12-3/TRBV12-4	TRBJ2-1	NA	CASSLVANNEQFF
many	TRBV7-2	TRBJ1-1	NA	CASSLGSPRAEAFF
many	TRBV12-3/TRBV12-4	TRBJ2-5	TRBD2	CASSWGGQETQYF
many	TRBV7-2	TRBJ1-3	NA	CASSLLWAAGNTIYF
NA	TRBV6-6	TRBJ1-5	NA	CASSSLEAGTIRANQPQHF
NA	TRBV6-6	TRBJ2-1	NA	CASTSEPNNEQFF
few	TRBV9	TRBJ1-4	NA	CASSARTAATNEKLFF
many	TRBV7-2	TRBJ1-6	TRBD1	CASSLMGTDNSPLHF
few	TRBV20-1	TRBJ1-5	TRBD1	CSARYIQGDSNQPQHF
few	TRBV11-1	TRBJ2-1	NA	CASSQQYNEQFF
NA	TRBV6-5	TRBJ1-5	NA	CASSYLSGFNQPQHF
NA	TRBV28	TRBJ2-7	TRBD1	CASNDRGQGDEQYF
NA	TRBV2	TRBJ1-6	NA	CASTTLRGGQQGFFNSPLHF
many	TRBV7-6	TRBJ1-3	TRBD1	CASSPRTGDFSGNTIYF
few	TRBV12-3/TRBV12-4	TRBJ2-2	NA	CASSSLASNTGELFF
many	TRBV12-3/TRBV12-4	TRBJ1-2	NA	CASSLQGNYGYTF
few	TRBV19	TRBJ1-2	TRBD1	CASSFRTGRPNYGYTF
few	TRBV24-1	TRBJ2-1	NA	CATQGLNDSYNEQFF
NA	TRBV2	TRBJ2-4	NA	CASSDFAGPRAKNIQYF
NA	TRBV6-2/TRBV6-3	NA	NA	CASSYQKGTAVYKEQYF
NA	TRBV7-4	TRBJ1-2	TRBD1	CASSFFGTGGHGYTF
few	TRBV5-5	TRBJ2-5	TRBD1	CASSPGQIPETQYF
few	TRBV10-2	TRBJ2-3	NA	CASRLIPGTAGTDTQYF
NA	TRBV6-2/TRBV6-3	TRBJ1-1	NA	CASSYSVGSLGDTEAFF
NA	TRBV25-1	TRBJ1-4	NA	CASSEREWEKLFF